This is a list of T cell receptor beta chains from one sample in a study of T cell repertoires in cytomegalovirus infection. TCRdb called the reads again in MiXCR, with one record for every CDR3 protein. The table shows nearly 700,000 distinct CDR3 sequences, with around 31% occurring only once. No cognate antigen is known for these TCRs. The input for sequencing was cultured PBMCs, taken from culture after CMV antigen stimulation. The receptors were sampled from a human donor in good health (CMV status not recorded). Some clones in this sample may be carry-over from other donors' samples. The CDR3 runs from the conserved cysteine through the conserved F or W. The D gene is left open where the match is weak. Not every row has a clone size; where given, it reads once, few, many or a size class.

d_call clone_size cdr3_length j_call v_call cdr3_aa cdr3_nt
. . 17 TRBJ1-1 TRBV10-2 CASSEALTAVMNTEAFF TGCGCCAGCAGTGAGGCGTTGACGGCCGTCATGAACACTGAAGCTTTCTTT
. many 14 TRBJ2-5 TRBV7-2 CASSLAGHKETQYF TGTGCCAGCAGCTTAGCGGGACACAAAGAGACCCAGTACTTC
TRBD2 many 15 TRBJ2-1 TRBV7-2 CASSLEPGGRNEQFF TGTGCCAGCAGCTTAGAGCCGGGAGGGCGGAATGAGCAGTTCTTC
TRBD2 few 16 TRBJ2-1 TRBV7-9 CASSLALAGAYNEQFF TGTGCCAGCAGCTTAGCACTAGCGGGGGCCTACAATGAGCAGTTCTTC
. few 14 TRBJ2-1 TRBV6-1 CASSSSGLAGGWIF .
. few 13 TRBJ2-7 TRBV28 CASSLRQQDEQYF TGTGCCAGCAGTTTAAGGCAGCAGGACGAGCAGTACTTC
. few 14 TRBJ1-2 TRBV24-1 CATSDRTVNYGYTF TGTGCCACCAGTGATAGGACAGTTAACTATGGCTACACCTTC
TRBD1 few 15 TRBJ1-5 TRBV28 CASTSPGGWYQPQHF TGTGCCAGCACCTCCCCAGGGGGCTGGTATCAGCCCCAGCATTTT
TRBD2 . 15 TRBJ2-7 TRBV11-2 CASSDPLAGEHEQYF TGTGCCAGCAGCGACCCCTTAGCGGGAGAACATGAGCAGTACTTC
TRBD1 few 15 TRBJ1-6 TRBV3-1 CASSQGVQGVRPLHF TGTGCCAGCAGCCAGGGAGTACAGGGGGTGCGTCCCCTCCACTTT
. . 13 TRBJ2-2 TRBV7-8 CASSPQFLGELCF TGTGCCAGCAGCCCCCAATTCCTCGGGGAGCTGTGTTTT
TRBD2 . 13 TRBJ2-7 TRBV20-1 CSARREGGSGQYF TGCAGTGCTAGGCGGGAGGGCGGGTCGGGGCAGTACTTC
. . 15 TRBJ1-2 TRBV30 CAWSVVGPIIYGYTF TGTGCCTGGAGCGTTGTGGGACCGATTATCTATGGCTACACCTTC
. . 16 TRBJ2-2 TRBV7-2 CASSFNPGSDTGELFF TGTGCCAGCAGCTTTAATCCGGGATCAGACACCGGGGAGCTGTTTTTT
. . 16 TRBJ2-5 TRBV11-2 CASSLVLGYRQETQYF TGTGCCAGCAGCTTAGTATTAGGTTACCGGCAAGAGACCCAGTACTTC
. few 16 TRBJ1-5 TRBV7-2 CASSLSYRAGNQPQHF TGTGCCAGCAGCTTATCTTACAGGGCTGGCAATCAGCCCCAGCATTTT
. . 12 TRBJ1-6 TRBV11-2 CASRGYNSPLHF TGTGCCAGCAGGGGGTATAATTCACCCCTCCACTTT
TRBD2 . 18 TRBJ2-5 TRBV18 CASSVGLVGLAYQETQYF TGTGCCAGCTCCGTAGGACTAGTGGGACTCGCGTACCAAGAGACCCAGTACTTC
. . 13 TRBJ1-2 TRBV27 CASRGISAYGYTF TGTGCCAGCAGGGGTATATCGGCCTATGGCTACACCTTC
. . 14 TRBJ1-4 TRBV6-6 CASSYQETGEKLFF TGTGCCAGCAGTTACCAGGAAACGGGGGAAAAACTGTTTTTT
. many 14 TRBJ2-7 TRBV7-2 CASSPQGTAYEQYF TGTGCCAGCAGCCCTCAGGGAACGGCCTACGAGCAGTACTTC